This TCR beta chain was sequenced for a study of regulatory dendritic cells for organ transplantation. Allogeneic regulatory or mature dendritic cells were co-cultured for 4 to 6 days with CFSE-labeled sorted T cells at 1:10. Details on this clone: Its antigen remains unknown.

TCRdb keeps only in-frame clones here, not all; method: immunoSEQ multiplex PCR. The sample has approximately 18,000 clones, less than 80% seen once; the top ten hold 2.5% to 4%. The length of the CDR3 is 12 residues. V lost 4 bases, J lost 4 bases, and 6 bases lay in between. The germline CDR1 and CDR2 sequences are SGDLS and YYNGEE. The sample taken for sequencing was memory CD4+ T cells from blood cultured with regulatory dendritic cells. Documented subset: CD45RO+ memory T cells. V gene TRBV9 combines with J gene TRBJ1-3; no firm D call. The sequence derives from a human donor in good health. The CDR3 loop is CASSPEGNTIYF. CDR3 in DNA: TGTGCCAGCAGCCCGGAAGGAAACACCATATATTTT.